These T cell receptor beta chains were read from a single sample in a study of human T cells and chemical hapten exposure. In TCRdb, the RACE reads were re-called with MiXCR into one record per CDR3 protein. The sample yields roughly 14,000 distinct CDR3 sequences, around 17% seen once. The specimen was whole blood, collected in connection with sensitization to the hapten diphenylcyclopropenone (DPC). These receptors all stem from a woman under 40 with alopecia areata. Some clones in this sample may be carry-over from other donors' samples. Both conserved end residues are part of each CDR3. A D gene is named only where the DNA matches it firmly. The listing skips clone size in some rows; elsewhere it reads once, few, many or a size class.

many,NA,TRBJ2-1,TRBV12-5,CASGPQTRNEQFF,TGTGCTAGTGGTCCCCAGACTAGAAATGAGCAGTTCTTC
many,NA,TRBJ2-3,TRBV20-1,CSATYSLFTDTQYF,TGCAGTGCTACGTACAGTTTATTCACAGATACGCAGTATTTT
many,NA,TRBJ2-3,TRBV20-1,CSAVPNWVDTQYF,TGCAGTGCTGTTCCCAATTGGGTAGATACGCAGTATTTT
medium-sized,TRBD1,TRBJ1-6,TRBV10-1,CASSESGQGYSPLHF,TGCGCCAGCAGTGAGTCCGGACAGGGATATTCACCCCTCCACTTT
NA,TRBD1,TRBJ2-1,TRBV11-3,CASSSGQGEADEQFF,TGTGCCAGCAGCTCCGGACAGGGAGAGGCCGATGAGCAGTTCTTC
few,NA,TRBJ2-1,TRBV29-1,CSAAGTNEQFF,TGCAGCGCCGCCGGTACCAATGAGCAGTTCTTC
NA,TRBD2,TRBJ2-7,TRBV29-1,CSVRGVESYDEQYF,TGCAGCGTTCGGGGGGTTGAATCCTACGACGAGCAGTACTTC
NA,NA,TRBJ1-1,TRBV2,CASSEVVFGAEAFF,TGTGCCAGCAGTGAAGTAGTGTTTGGCGCTGAAGCTTTCTTT
medium-sized,NA,TRBJ1-4,TRBV6-6,CASSGGSTLKKLFF,TGTGCCAGCAGCGGAGGGTCCACCCTAAAAAAACTGTTTTTT
many,NA,TRBJ2-3,TRBV10-3,CAITGSVSGDTQYF,TGTGCCATCACCGGGAGTGTTTCCGGGGATACGCAGTATTTT
many,NA,TRBJ2-2,TRBV9,CASSATGRLVFF,TGTGCCAGCAGCGCCACAGGGAGATTGGTGTTTTTT
NA,NA,TRBJ2-2,TRBV28,CASLREVYTGELFF,TGTGCCAGCCTCCGAGAAGTGTACACCGGGGAGCTGTTTTTT
many,TRBD2,TRBJ2-1,TRBV7-2,CASSLGGLANYEQFF,TGTGCCAGCAGCCTAGGGGGACTAGCGAACTATGAGCAGTTCTTC
medium-sized,NA,TRBJ1-4,TRBV2,CASKLNRDWDEKLFF,TGTGCCAGCAAATTGAACAGGGATTGGGATGAAAAACTGTTTTTT
NA,NA,TRBJ2-3,TRBV7-8,CASSLGGDKTDTQYF,TGTGCCAGCAGCTTAGGGGGGGACAAGACAGATACGCAGTATTTT
many,TRBD1,TRBJ2-3,TRBV15,CATSRDRRQGRGLTDTQYF,TGTGCCACCAGCAGAGATCGACGGCAGGGCAGGGGGTTAACAGATACGCAGTATTTT
many,NA,TRBJ2-7,TRBV11-2,CASSSLRRGPGTYYEQYF,TGTGCCAGCAGCTCCCTTAGGCGAGGCCCCGGGACTTACTACGAGCAGTACTTC
many,NA,TRBJ2-1,TRBV6-5,CASRFLGANNEQFF,TGTGCCAGCAGATTTCTCGGGGCTAACAATGAGCAGTTCTTC
many,NA,TRBJ1-5,TRBV5-1,CASSLLGNSNQPQHF,TGCGCCAGCAGCTTGTTAGGAAATAGCAATCAGCCCCAGCATTTT
many,NA,TRBJ2-3,TRBV28,CASASLRVSADTQYF,TGTGCCAGCGCCTCCCTTCGGGTGTCTGCAGATACGCAGTATTTT
many,NA,TRBJ2-3,TRBV6-6,CASSYGLSTDTQYF,TGTGCCAGCAGTTACGGGCTAAGCACAGATACGCAGTATTTT
NA,TRBD1,TRBJ2-7,TRBV10-3,CAIRGQFSYEQYF,TGTGCCATCAGGGGACAGTTCTCCTACGAGCAGTACTTC
NA,NA,TRBJ1-6,TRBV2,CASRQGRNSPLHF,TGTGCCAGCAGACAGGGTCGTAATTCACCCCTCCACTTT
NA,TRBD2,TRBJ2-1,TRBV7-3,CASSPTSGRIYNEQFF,TGTGCCAGCAGCCCAACTAGCGGGAGGATCTACAATGAGCAGTTCTTC
NA,NA,TRBJ1-2,TRBV4-1,CASSQEAGPTYGYTF,TGCGCCAGCAGCCAAGAGGCAGGGCCAACCTATGGCTACACCTTC
many,NA,TRBJ2-3,TRBV5-5,CASSLYTFSTDTQYF,TGTGCCAGCAGCTTGTATACCTTTAGCACAGATACGCAGTATTTT
many,NA,TRBJ2-1,TRBV20-1,CSARDVIGRLYNEQFF,TGCAGTGCTAGAGATGTCATTGGCAGACTTTACAATGAGCAGTTCTTC
few,NA,TRBJ2-4,TRBV2,CASSEDWGAKNIQYF,TGTGCCAGCAGCGAGGATTGGGGAGCCAAAAACATTCAGTACTTC
many,NA,TRBJ1-5,TRBV20-1,CSATSGYSNQPQHF,TGCAGTGCCACCAGCGGATATAGCAATCAGCCCCAGCATTTT
NA,NA,TRBJ2-3,TRBV11-2,CASSLRPSGSFSADTQYF,TGTGCCAGCAGCTTACGACCCTCGGGTTCCTTCAGCGCAGATACGCAGTATTTT
many,NA,TRBJ2-1,TRBV12-3/TRBV12-4,CASSSWGPEQFF,TGTGCCAGCAGTTCTTGGGGGCCCGAGCAGTTCTTC
many,TRBD2,TRBJ2-2,TRBV12-3/TRBV12-4,CASSLILSGIGELFF,TGTGCCAGCAGTTTAATCTTAAGCGGGATCGGGGAGCTGTTTTTT
medium-sized,NA,TRBJ1-6,TRBV6-5,CASSSGSSYNSPLHF,TGTGCCAGCAGCAGCGGGAGCTCCTATAATTCACCCCTCCACTTT
many,NA,TRBJ1-1,TRBV4-1,CASSQGSPGTTEAFF,TGCGCCAGCAGCCAAGGATCCCCGGGGACCACTGAAGCTTTCTTT
many,NA,TRBJ2-7,TRBV5-5,CASSLNRIEQYF,TGTGCCAGCAGCTTGAACCGAATTGAGCAGTACTTC
many,NA,TRBJ2-5,TRBV27,CASSNGVARYQETQYF,TGTGCCAGCAGCAATGGGGTAGCGAGGTACCAAGAGACCCAGTACTTC
many,NA,TRBJ1-2,TRBV20-1,CSARGGRELANYGYTF,TGCAGTGCTAGAGGGGGCAGGGAGTTAGCTAACTATGGCTACACCTTC
medium-sized,TRBD1,TRBJ1-2,TRBV12-3/TRBV12-4,CASGTPGTGFGYTF,TGTGCCAGCGGAACACCCGGGACAGGGTTTGGCTACACCTTC
medium-sized,TRBD1,TRBJ1-2,TRBV12-5,CASGLGSTGIYGYTF,TGTGCTAGTGGTTTGGGATCGACAGGGATCTATGGCTACACCTTC
many,NA,TRBJ2-5,TRBV28,CASTKRSQETQYF,TGTGCCAGCACTAAGCGGAGCCAAGAGACCCAGTACTTC
few,NA,TRBJ1-2,TRBV27,CAAKGGGYGYTF,TGTGCCGCTAAAGGGGGAGGCTATGGCTACACCTTC
many,NA,TRBJ2-3,TRBV7-6,CASSLALTDTQYF,TGTGCCAGCAGCTTAGCTTTGACAGATACGCAGTATTTT
many,TRBD1,TRBJ1-6,TRBV12-3/TRBV12-4,CASRSSAGQANSPLHF,TGTGCCAGCAGGAGCTCGGCGGGACAGGCAAATTCACCCCTCCACTTT
medium-sized,TRBD2,TRBJ2-1,TRBV6-2/TRBV6-3,CASSWGLAGREQFF,TGTGCCAGCAGTTGGGGACTAGCGGGACGTGAGCAGTTCTTC
few,NA,TRBJ2-3,TRBV4-2,CASSRETGAGTQYF,TGTGCCAGCAGCCGGGAAACAGGCGCCGGGACGCAGTATTTT
many,NA,TRBJ1-2,TRBV29-1,CSVVGGEYGYTF,TGCAGCGTTGTGGGAGGTGAATATGGCTACACCTTC
NA,NA,TRBJ2-7,TRBV20-1,CSASTAGRAYEQYF,TGCAGTGCTAGTACGGCGGGGCGCGCCTACGAGCAGTACTTC
few,NA,TRBJ2-1,TRBV29-1,CSSSDGNEQFF,TGCAGCTCCAGTGACGGGAATGAGCAGTTCTTC
few,NA,TRBJ2-5,TRBV6-5,CASYTADQETQYF,TGTGCCAGCTATACAGCGGACCAAGAGACCCAGTACTTC
few,NA,TRBJ1-1,TRBV29-1,CSVAMGRVRDTEAFF,TGCAGCGTTGCGATGGGAAGGGTGAGGGACACTGAAGCTTTCTTT